These 22 T cell receptor beta chains were sequenced from one sample in a study of shared clonotypes between healthy human individuals. TCRdb's copy holds only in-frame clones and misses some; the assay was immunoSEQ multiplex PCR. Of some 490,000 clones in the sample, 81% were seen once. The sequencing input was PBMCs. The receptor source for this set is a woman between 35 and 50 years old in good health. Some clones in this sample may be carry-over from other donors' samples.

The gene calls are TRBV30 and TRBJ2-1, with TRBD2 matching 7 bases. This CDR3 has 14 amino acids. V lost 2 bases, J lost 4 bases, and 5 bases stayed unmatched. Germline CDR1 reads GTSNPN; CDR2 reads SVGIG (reference sequence). CDR3: CAWSSSGLYNEQFF. CDR3 nucleotides: TGTGCCTGGAGTAGTAGCGGGCTGTACAATGAGCAGTTCTTC. Based on the CDR3 plus reference TRBV30 and TRBJ2-1, the full variable domain is SQTIHQWPATLVQPVGSPLSLECTVEGTSNPNLYWYRQAAGRGLQLLFYSVGIGQISSEVPQNLSASRPQDRQFILSSKKLLLSDSGFYLCAWSSSGLYNEQFFGPGTRLTVL.

About this clone itself: A far larger clone is a single base away, which makes a read error likely. The chain combines TRBV5-4 with TRBJ1-1, with D maybe TRBD1 (6 bases). Germline V gives CDR1 SGHNT, CDR2 YYREEE (reference sequence). Deletions cut 5 bases from V and 3 bases from J, with 17 bases between. The CDR3 is 15 amino acids. The CDR3 coding sequence is TGTGCCAGCAGGCTACTGGCACAGGGAGACACTGAAGCTTTCTTT. Translated, it gives CASRLLAQGDTEAFF.

V and J are TRBV6-6 and TRBJ2-2; 11 bases are shared with TRBD2. V shed 4 bases, J shed 4 bases, and the junction held 5 bases outside the gene matches. The CDR3 sequence is 16 residues long. CDR1 MNHNY and CDR2 SVGAGI come from the germline V gene (reference sequence). The CDR3 loop is CASSLVAGGGTGELFF. In DNA, the CDR3 is TGTGCCAGCAGTTTGGTAGCGGGAGGGGGCACCGGGGAGCTGTTTTTT.

The V call is TRBV7-2, the J call TRBJ1-2; D remains ambiguous. Trimming took off 6 bases at V and 3 bases at J, with 11 bases between the two ends. Germline CDR1 is SGHTA and CDR2 is FQGNSA. CDR3 length: 13 amino acids. Here the CDR3 DNA reads TGTGCCAGCAGTATAAACCAGCACTATGGCTACACCTTC. This encodes CASSINQHYGYTF.

This clone was seen a few times. The likely explanation is a read error, given a far larger clone one base away. Other DNA sequences within the sample encode an identical CDR3. The chain uses TRBV19 and TRBJ2-6; perhaps TRBD1 as D (5 bases). The CDR3 is 15 amino acids. Germline assignment: CDR1 LNHDA and CDR2 SQIVND (reference sequence). The CDR3 loop is CASSTLISGANVLTF. The CDR3 nucleotides are TGTGCCAGTAGTACCTTAATCTCTGGGGCCAACGTCCTGACCTTC.

This clone was recorded at least ten times. Distinct nucleotide sequences in the sample also encode this CDR3. The chain has TRBV7-2 and TRBJ2-7; weak D call: TRBD2 (5 bases). This CDR3 comprises 15 residues. With 2 bases removed from V and 0 bases from J, the gap between germline ends came to 11 bases. Germline lookup yields CDR1 SGHTA and CDR2 FQGNSA. Here the CDR3 reads CASSLTGSFSYEQYF. The CDR3 DNA reads TGTGCCAGCAGCTTAACGGGGTCATTCTCCTACGAGCAGTACTTC. The whole variable domain, remainder taken from reference TRBV7-2 and TRBJ2-7, is GAGVSQSPSNKVTEKGKDVELRCDPISGHTALYWYRQSLGQGLEFLIYFQGNSAPDKSGLPSDRFSAERTGGSVSTLTIQRTQQEDSAVYLCASSLTGSFSYEQYFGPGTRLTVT.

This clone appeared many times. This CDR3 is also generated by other DNA sequences in the sample. This rearrangement joins TRBV5-1 to TRBJ2-2, with a weak D call TRBD1 (6 bases). The germline CDR1 and CDR2 sequences are SGHRS and YFSETQ. V gave up 5 bases and J gave up 0 bases, with 8 bases separating them. This CDR3 is built from 14 residues. The CDR3 loop reads CASRDRPNTGELFF. CDR3 DNA sequence: TGCGCCAGCAGGGACAGACCGAACACCGGGGAGCTGTTTTTT. The whole variable domain, filled in from reference TRBV5-1 and TRBJ2-2, reads KAGVTQTPRYLIKTRGQQVTLSCSPISGHRSVSWYQQTPGQGLQFLFEYFSETQRNKGNFPGRFSGRQFSNSRSEMNVSTLELGDSALYLCASRDRPNTGELFFGEGSRLTVL.

The chain has TRBV10-3 and TRBJ1-1; weak D call: TRBD1 (6 bases). Trimming removed 6 bases from V and 4 bases from J, with 15 bases in between. CDR3 length: 14 amino acids. Looked up from germline, CDR1 is ENHRY and CDR2 is SYGVKD. CDR3 bases: TGTGCCATCAGAGCGGGACATTCGACCACTGAAGCTTTCTTT. It encodes CAIRAGHSTTEAFF.

The chain is built from TRBV28 and TRBJ2-7; the D call may be TRBD1 or TRBD2 (6 bases each). Germline values: CDR1 MDHEN, CDR2 SYDVKM. This CDR3 contains 17 residues. Trimming removed 5 bases at V and 3 bases at J, with 23 bases between. In DNA form, the CDR3 reads TGTGCCAGCAGTCCCACTCGAGGGGGGCAAGCGGGCTACGAGCAGTACTTC. Translated: CASSPTRGGQAGYEQYF.

On this clone: With a much larger clone just one base away, this may be a read error. The conserved final phenylalanine or tryptophan is absent from the CDR3, which likely points to a read error. V is TRBV7-2 and J is TRBJ1-6; possibly TRBD1 for D (5 bases). CDR3 length equals 16 residues. CDR1 and CDR2 (germline): SGHTA, FQGNSA. V lost 5 bases and J lost 7, with 18 bases in between. The CDR3 DNA sequence: TGTGCCAGCAGCCCCCCGGCAGGGCCCAGGAATTCACCCCTCCACCTT. Its translation: CASSPPAGPRNSPLHL.

The V and J genes are TRBV25-1 and TRBJ2-6; the D is unclear. The ends were cut back, 5 bases at V and 0 bases at J, with 11 bases in the middle. Germline CDR1 and CDR2: MGHDK and SYGVNS. This CDR3 comprises 16 residues. The CDR3 loop reads CASSLHSLSGANVLTF. The CDR3 nucleotides read TGTGCCAGCAGTCTACACAGCCTCTCTGGGGCCAACGTCCTGACTTTC.

Comments on this clone: A far larger clone lies a single base away; this is likely a read error. Other DNA variants within this sample encode the same CDR3. This sequence joins TRBV15 and TRBJ1-5; tentative D call: TRBD1 (6 bases). The CDR3 is 17 amino acids. From germline, CDR1 is LNHNV and CDR2 YYDKDF (reference sequence). V was trimmed by 0 bases and J by 4 bases, leaving 16 bases between them. CDR3: CATSRDRVTGANQPQHF. CDR3 nucleotides: TGTGCCACCAGCAGAGATAGGGTGACAGGTGCGAATCAGCCCCAGCATTTT.

The V and J genes are TRBV9 and TRBJ2-5; D possibly corresponds to TRBD1 (5 bases). CDR1 is SGDLS, CDR2 YYNGEE, per germline. V lost 6 bases to trimming and J lost 0 bases, with 15 bases between them. CDR3 size: 15 residues. The CDR3 DNA sequence: TGTGCCAGCACCGCCCCCGACAGACACCAAGAGACCCAGTACTTC. Translating gives CASTAPDRHQETQYF.

The chain joins TRBV4-3 to TRBJ1-2; D uncertain. Germline V gene data show CDR1 as LGHNA and CDR2 as YSLEER. The length of the CDR3 is 15 residues. Trimming took 0 bases from V and 4 from J, leaving 12 bases between them. The CDR3 loop reads CASSQDRGVSYGYTF. The CDR3 coding sequence is TGCGCCAGCAGCCAAGATCGGGGTGTTTCCTATGGCTACACCTTC.

This clone has just one count. This likely came from a read error, as a far larger clone is one base away. It is likely a read error, because the conserved phenylalanine at the end of the CDR3 is missing. The CDR3: CASSLATTQIFYGYTL. CDR3 in DNA: TGTGCCAGCAGTTTGGCGACAACTCAAATCTTTTATGGCTACACCCTC. The chain has TRBV28 and TRBJ1-2; D gene unclear. V was shortened by 3 bases and J by 5 bases, with 19 bases between the two germline ends. Germline V gene data show CDR1 as MDHEN and CDR2 as SYDVKM. The CDR3 has 16 amino acids.

V usage is TRBV5-6 and J usage is TRBJ1-4; D uncertain. Germline-derived CDR1 and CDR2 are SGHDT and YYEEEE. The CDR3 is 16 amino acids. V was cut by 1 base and J by 4 bases, with 14 bases left in between. The CDR3 DNA follows: TGTGCCAGCAGCTTGTTACCACAGATGGTTAATGAAAAACTGTTTTTT. Translation gives CASSLLPQMVNEKLFF.

The rearrangement links TRBV19 to TRBJ2-3, with 10 bases aligning to TRBD2. Germline V gene sequence: CDR1 LNHDA, CDR2 SQIVND (reference sequence). J lost 3 bases, V lost 2 bases, and 2 bases had no gene match. The CDR3 is made up of 15 amino acids. This CDR3 reads CASSILAGVTDTQYF. The CDR3 DNA reads TGTGCCAGTAGTATACTAGCGGGAGTGACAGATACGCAGTATTTT.

The chain couples TRBV7-9 to TRBJ2-1; TRBD1 matches 7 bases. V was clipped by 4 bases and J by 7 bases; unmatched bases: 7. The CDR3 runs to 14 residues. CDR1 is SEHNR and CDR2 is FQNEAQ in the germline V gene (reference sequence). The CDR3 region is CASSSPGQTNEQFF. CDR3 in DNA: TGTGCCAGCAGCTCCCCGGGACAGACGAATGAGCAGTTCTTC.

CDR3 residues: CASSIGPGDTQYF. Here the CDR3 DNA reads TGTGCCAGCAGTATCGGACCCGGGGATACGCAGTATTTT. The rearrangement links TRBV27 to TRBJ2-3, with D unclear. The CDR3 runs to 13 residues. V lost 5 bases to trimming and J lost 6 bases, with 12 bases between them. CDR1 and CDR2 (germline): MNHEY, SMNVEV (reference sequence).

This clone was observed a single time. The chain uses TRBV4-1 and TRBJ1-1, with D possibly matching TRBD1 (5 bases). Deletions cut 3 bases from V and 1 base from J, with 6 bases between. The V gene's germline CDR1 is MGHRA and CDR2 YSYEKL. The CDR3 loop spans 13 amino acids. The chain's CDR3 is CASSHTGNTEAFF. In nucleotides, the CDR3 is TGCGCCAGCAGCCATACAGGGAACACTGAAGCTTTCTTT.

Comment on this clone: This probably arose from a read error, given a far larger clone one base away. V and J are TRBV28 and TRBJ1-1; D is perhaps TRBD1 (6 bases). CDR3 length equals 12 residues. Germline V gene data show CDR1 as MDHEN and CDR2 as SYDVKM. CDR3 sequence (DNA): TGTGACAGTAGGTCAGGGGTAACTGAAGCTTTCTTT. Its protein product is CDSRSGVTEAFF.

This clone has a handful of counts. V gene TRBV4-3 combines with J gene TRBJ1-1; D is undetermined. Germline values: CDR1 LGHNA, CDR2 YSLEER. This CDR3 region has 14 residues. V was clipped by 2 bases and J by 0 bases, with 7 bases between them. CDR3 DNA: TGCGCCAGCAGCCAACAACCCCTGAACACTGAAGCTTTCTTT. This codes for CASSQQPLNTEAFF.